This TCR beta chain was retrieved from a study of blood T cell repertoires in COVID-19. Study details: From the United States, Italy and Spain came samples of acute and convalescent COVID-19.

Sequencing used immunoSEQ multiplex PCR; TCRdb keeps in-frame clones, though not all of them. Here the sample spans about 490,000 clones, roughly 85% being singletons. The CDR3 is 16 amino acids. V lost 1 base and J 2 bases, leaving 12 bases between the germline ends. Per the germline V gene, CDR1 is KGHSH and CDR2 is LQKENI. This clone was seen more than once but under ten times. The rearrangement joins TRBV18 to TRBJ1-3; D ambiguous. This TCR derives from a human donor in a cohort sampled during active COVID-19. The material sequenced was peripheral blood. The CDR3 DNA reads TGTGCCAGCTCACCACGCGGGAAAGCAGCTGGAAACACCATATATTTT. It specifies CASSPRGKAAGNTIYF.